This TCR beta chain is from a study of T-cell reconstitution after alpha-beta-depleted transplantation in children. The CDR3 is 15 amino acids. CDR1 is SGHRS, CDR2 YFSETQ, per germline. V dropped 2 bases and J dropped 0 bases, with 12 bases sitting between them. For TCRbeta, the library was prepared with unique molecular identifiers. In TCRdb, the PCR reads were re-called with MiXCR into one record per CDR3 protein. The sample lists 200,000 to 250,000 distinct CDR3 sequences, roughly 10% occurring once. This clonotype showed up many times. Its antigen is unidentified. Study-level points and caveats: Some patients owed their high day-60 TCRbeta diversity to surviving recipient T cells and thymic progenitors. By about two months after transplant, alpha-beta T cells reportedly arose from several hundred graft clones that had expanded. Newly produced T cells mostly provided counts and TCRbeta diversity after one year, as hyperexpanded clones declined.

The sample in question was PBMCs, obtained before TCRalphabeta/CD19-depleted stem cell transplant. This TCR was recovered from a child less than two years old with acute myeloid leukemia, due to receive a stem cell transplant. J is TRBJ2-7 and V is TRBV5-1; no clear D. The CDR3 here is CASSFGASGSYEQYF. The DNA of the CDR3 is TGCGCCAGCAGCTTTGGAGCGTCGGGCTCCTACGAGCAGTACTTC.